The present TCR beta chain was sequenced within a study of technical replicates of blood from several donors. CDR1 LNHDA and CDR2 SQIVND come from the germline V gene (reference sequence). V shed 7 bases, J shed 3 bases, and the junction held 10 bases outside the gene matches. The CDR3 extends over 16 amino acids. TCRdb's copy holds only in-frame clones and misses some; the assay was immunoSEQ multiplex PCR. The data contain fewer than 90,000 clones, around 93% of them seen just once; the ten biggest clones take up under 0.45%. This clone has a handful of counts. The clonotype was recovered from a human donor in good health. This rearrangement joins TRBV19 to TRBJ1-2; TRBD1 matches at 11 bases. Sequencing used T cells isolated from PBMCs. CDR3 region: CASKGTGGQIDYGYTF. The CDR3 DNA follows: TGTGCCAGTAAAGGGACAGGGGGTCAAATTGACTATGGCTACACCTTC.